This record looks at one T cell receptor (beta chain) sequence and its context. The data were obtained in a study of shared clonotypes between healthy human individuals. Germline V gives CDR1 LNHDA, CDR2 SQIVND (reference sequence). The V segment lost 2 bases and the J segment 4 bases; nucleotides outside the gene matches: 0. This CDR3 has 13 amino acids. The data were produced by immunoSEQ multiplex PCR, yet TCRdb's version contains in-frame clones alone and is incomplete. Of roughly 1,500,000 clones in the sample, about 98.5% were seen once. The clonotype comes from a man aged 25-45 years in good health. The sequenced sample consisted of naive CD4+ T cells sorted from blood. Indicated subset: CD45RA+ positively selected. The chain links TRBV19 to TRBJ1-2, with 8 bases that match TRBD1. Written as DNA, the CDR3 is TGTGCCAGTAGTATACAGGGGGCCTATGGCTACACCTTC. The encoded protein is CASSIQGAYGYTF.